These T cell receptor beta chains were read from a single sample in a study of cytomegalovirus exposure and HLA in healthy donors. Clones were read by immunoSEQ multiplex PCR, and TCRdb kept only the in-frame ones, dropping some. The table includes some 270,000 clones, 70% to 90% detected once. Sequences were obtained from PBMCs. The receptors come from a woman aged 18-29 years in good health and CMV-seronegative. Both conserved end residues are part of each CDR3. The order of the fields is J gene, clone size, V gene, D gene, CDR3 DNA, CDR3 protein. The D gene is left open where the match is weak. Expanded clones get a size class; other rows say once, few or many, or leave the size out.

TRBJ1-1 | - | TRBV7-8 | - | TGTGCCAGCAGCCCCGGTGGCAGTACTATGAACACTGAAGCTTTCTTT | CASSPGGSTMNTEAFF
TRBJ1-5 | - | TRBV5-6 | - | TGTGCCAGCAGCTCGGGAGGCCAGCCCCAGCATTTT | CASSSGGQPQHF
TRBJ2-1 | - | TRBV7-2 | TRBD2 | TGTGCCAGCAGCCAAATCCTAGCGGGAAAGGGTTCCTACAATGAGCAGTTCTTC | CASSQILAGKGSYNEQFF
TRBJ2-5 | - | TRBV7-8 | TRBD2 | TGTGCCAGCAGCTTGAGGCGGGGGGGCCAAGAGACCCAGTACTTC | CASSLRRGGQETQYF
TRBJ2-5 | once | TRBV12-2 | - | TGTGCAAGTCGCTTAGTAAGGGACAGGGGGCAAGAGACCCAGTACTTC | CASRLVRDRGQETQYF
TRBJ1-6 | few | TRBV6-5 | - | TGTGCCAGCAGTTTACGGGTTAATTCACCCCTCCACTTT | CASSLRVNSPLHF
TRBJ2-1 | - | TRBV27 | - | TGTGCCAGCAGCTCCGGGGTAATCTCCTACAATGAGCAGTTCTTC | CASSSGVISYNEQFF
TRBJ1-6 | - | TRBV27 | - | TGTGCCAGCAGTCCGCTTAGCTCCTATAATTCACCCCTCCACTTT | CASSPLSSYNSPLHF
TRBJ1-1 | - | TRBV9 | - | TGTGCCAGCAGCGCACAGGGTTTGAACACTGAAGCTTTCTTT | CASSAQGLNTEAFF
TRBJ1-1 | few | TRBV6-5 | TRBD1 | TGTGCCAGCAGTAACAGGGGAAACACTGAAGCTTTCTTT | CASSNRGNTEAFF
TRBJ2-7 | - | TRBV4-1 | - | TGCGCCAGCAGCGTACAGGGGAGGTCCTACGAGCAGTACTTC | CASSVQGRSYEQYF
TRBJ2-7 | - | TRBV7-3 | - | TGTGCCAGCAGCTCGCGCCCTAACAGGGAATACGAGCAGTACTTC | CASSSRPNREYEQYF
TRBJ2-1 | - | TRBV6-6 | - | TGTGCCAGCAGTCCCCAGGAGGGGAGTGAGCAGTTCTTC | CASSPQEGSEQFF
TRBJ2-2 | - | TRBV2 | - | TGTGCCAGCAGCGTTTACCAGAGGGCTGCCGAGCTGTTTTTT | CASSVYQRAAELFF
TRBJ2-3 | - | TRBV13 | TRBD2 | TGTGCCAGCAGCCCCGGACTAGCGGGGAACACAGATACGCAGTATTTT | CASSPGLAGNTDTQYF
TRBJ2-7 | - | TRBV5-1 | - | TGCGCCAGCAGCTTAACCGGGAATTCCTACGAGCAGTACTTC | CASSLTGNSYEQYF
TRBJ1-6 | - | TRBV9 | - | TGTGCCAGCCCCGTCCACAGGCATTATAATTCACCCCTCCACTTT | CASPVHRHYNSPLHF
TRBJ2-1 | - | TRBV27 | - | TGTGCCAGCGGAGGATCGGCCTCCTACAATGAGCAGTTCTTC | CASGGSASYNEQFF
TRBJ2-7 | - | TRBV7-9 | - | TGTGCCAGCAGCGTGGACAGTTACAACGAGCAGTACTTC | CASSVDSYNEQYF
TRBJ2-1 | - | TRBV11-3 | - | TGTGCCAGTAGCGAGGGCCCCTACAATGAGCAGTTCTTC | CASSEGPYNEQFF
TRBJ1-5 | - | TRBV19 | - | TGTGCCAGTACCGGGACTGGAGGGTATCAGCCCCAGCATTTT | CASTGTGGYQPQHF
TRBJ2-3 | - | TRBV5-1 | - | TGCGCCAGCAGCTTGAGCGCAGATACGCAGTATTTT | CASSLSADTQYF
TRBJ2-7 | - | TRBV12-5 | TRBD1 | TGTGCTAGTGCCACACATAGGACAGGGAGAGTTGCCGAGCAGTACTTC | CASATHRTGRVAEQYF
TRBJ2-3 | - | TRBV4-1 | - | - | CASSFRFGDSTDTQYF